This TCR beta chain was captured in a study of monozygotic twins with inflammatory bowel disease. Study findings and constraints: Immunosuppressive treatments differing between patients may have added repertoire variability.

A note on this clonotype: Its cognate antigen is unknown.

Nested amplification of TCRalpha and TCRbeta cDNA involved two PCRs of approximately 16 and 10 cycles. TCRdb processed the 5' RACE reads again and assigns one entry to each CDR3 protein, with no DNA. The listing records a few hundred thousand distinct CDR3 sequences. CDR1 DFQATT and CDR2 SNEGSKA come from the germline V gene (reference sequence). This CDR3 is built from 14 residues. This sequence was found in a human donor with ulcerative colitis or Crohn's disease, or a healthy co-twin of an affected twin (not recorded which). The sample comprised blood. The chain combines TRBV20-1 with TRBJ1-4; without DNA, the TCRdb call of TRBD1 cannot be checked. The CDR3 loop reads CSARDWRGNEKLFF.